What follows describes a single TCR beta chain. Its specificity is not known. Following a re-call of the 5' RACE reads, TCRdb has one entry per CDR3 protein and lacks DNA. The sample data list approximately 100,000 distinct CDR3 sequences. For every donor, one blood sample of approximately 2.5 ml was drawn. The data were obtained in a study of monozygotic twins with inflammatory bowel disease. The CDR3 extends over 17 amino acids. Germline-derived CDR1 and CDR2 are DFQATT and SNEGSKA (reference sequence). Study-wide points: The data did not back a single strong IBD-associated clonotype or signal. Researchers were unable to tell different T cell subtypes apart.

The specimen was blood. The clonotype originates from a human donor with ulcerative colitis or Crohn's disease, or a healthy co-twin of an affected twin (not recorded which). This chain joins TRBV20-1 and TRBJ2-6. The chain's CDR3 is CSARQNTQISGANVLTF.